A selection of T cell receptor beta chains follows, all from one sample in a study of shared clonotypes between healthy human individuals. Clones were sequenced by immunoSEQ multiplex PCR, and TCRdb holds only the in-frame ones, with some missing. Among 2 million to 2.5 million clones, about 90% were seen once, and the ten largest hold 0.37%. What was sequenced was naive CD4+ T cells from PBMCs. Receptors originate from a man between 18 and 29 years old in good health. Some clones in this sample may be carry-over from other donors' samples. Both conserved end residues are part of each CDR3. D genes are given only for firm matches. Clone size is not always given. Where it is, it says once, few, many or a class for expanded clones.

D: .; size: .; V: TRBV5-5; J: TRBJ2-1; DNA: TGTGCCAGCAGCGTCCCGGGAGCCATCGGGGAGCAGTTCTTC; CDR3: CASSVPGAIGEQFF
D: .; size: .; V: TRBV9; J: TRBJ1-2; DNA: TGTGCCAGCAGCGCCAGGGGTCCGGGGGGCTACACCTTC; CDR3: CASSARGPGGYTF
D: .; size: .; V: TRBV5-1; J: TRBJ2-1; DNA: TGCGCCAGCAGCTCAGGGACCGGGTCGGGCAATGAGCAGTTCTTC; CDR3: CASSSGTGSGNEQFF
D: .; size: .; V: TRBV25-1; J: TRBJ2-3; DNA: TGTGCCAGCAGGGACACCACAGATACGCAGTATTTT; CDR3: CASRDTTDTQYF
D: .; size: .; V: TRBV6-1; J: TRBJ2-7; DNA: TGTGCCAGCAGACTAAAACAGGGCTACGAGCAGTACTTC; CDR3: CASRLKQGYEQYF
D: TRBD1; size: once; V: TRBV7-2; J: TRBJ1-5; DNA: TGTGCCAGCAGCTTGACAGGGGATCAGCCCCAGCATTTT; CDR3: CASSLTGDQPQHF
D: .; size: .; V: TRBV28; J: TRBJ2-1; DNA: TGTGCCAGCAGTTTGGCGGGACTTTACAATGAGCAGTTCTTC; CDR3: CASSLAGLYNEQFF
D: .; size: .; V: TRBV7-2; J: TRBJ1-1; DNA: TGTGCCAGCGACGTCGAGGAAGGGGGAGTCACTGAAGCTTTCTTT; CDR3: CASDVEEGGVTEAFF
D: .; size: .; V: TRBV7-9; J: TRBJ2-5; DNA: TGTGCCAGCAGCTTAGTCGGGGATAGGGAGACCCAGTACTTC; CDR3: CASSLVGDRETQYF
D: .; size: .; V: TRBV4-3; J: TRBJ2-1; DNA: TGCGCCAGCAGCCAGTTCGGGACGGTATACAATGAGCAGTTCTTC; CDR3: CASSQFGTVYNEQFF
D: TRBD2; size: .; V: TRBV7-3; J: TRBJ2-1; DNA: TGTGCCAGCAGCTTAACCCGGGAGGGGTACAATGAGCAGTTCTTC; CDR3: CASSLTREGYNEQFF
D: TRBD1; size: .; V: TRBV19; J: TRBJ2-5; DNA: TGTGCCAGTAGTCTACTACCGGGACAGGGGTCGGAGACCCAGTACTTC; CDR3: CASSLLPGQGSETQYF
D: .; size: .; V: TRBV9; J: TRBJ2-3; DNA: TGTGCCAGCAGCGTCTTCCAGGGGCTAGATACGCAGTATTTT; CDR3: CASSVFQGLDTQYF
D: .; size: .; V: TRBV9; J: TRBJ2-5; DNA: TGTGCCAGCAGCGTAGAAGGGGGAGTGGGGACCCAGTACTTC; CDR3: CASSVEGGVGTQYF
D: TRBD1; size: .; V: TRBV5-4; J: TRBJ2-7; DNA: TGTGCCAGCAGCTTGTCTGTTAGGACAGGGGTTCACGAGCAGTACTTC; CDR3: CASSLSVRTGVHEQYF
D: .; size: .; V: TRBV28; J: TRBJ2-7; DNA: TGTGCCGCCAGGGGGGCTCGGGAGCAGTACTTC; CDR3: CAARGAREQYF
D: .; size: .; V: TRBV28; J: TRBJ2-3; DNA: TGTGCCAGCACCACAAACGTGGGGAACACAGATACGCAGTATTTT; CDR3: CASTTNVGNTDTQYF
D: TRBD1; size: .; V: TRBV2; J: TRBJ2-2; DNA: TGTGCCAGCAGTGGACAGGGGGGGGACACCGGGGAGCTGTTTTTT; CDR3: CASSGQGGDTGELFF
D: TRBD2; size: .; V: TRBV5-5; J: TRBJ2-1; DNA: TGTGCCAGCAGCTTGCGGCTAGCGGGAGGAGACAATGAGCAGTTCTTC; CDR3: CASSLRLAGGDNEQFF
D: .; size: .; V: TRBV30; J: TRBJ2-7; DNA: TGTGCCTGGAGAGCACCATACCTTTCCTACGAGCAGTACTTC; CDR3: CAWRAPYLSYEQYF
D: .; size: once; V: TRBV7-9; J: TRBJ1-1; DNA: TGTGCCAGCAGCTTAGTTAGGCAGGGATTTACAAACACTGAAGCTTTCTTT; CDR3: CASSLVRQGFTNTEAFF
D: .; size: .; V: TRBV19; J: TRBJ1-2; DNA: TGTGCCAGTAGTATGCTCGCAGGGGATCCTGGCTACACCTTC; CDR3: CASSMLAGDPGYTF
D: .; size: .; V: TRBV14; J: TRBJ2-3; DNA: TGTGCCAGCAGCCAAGATTGGTACTCCACAGATACGCAGTATTTT; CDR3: CASSQDWYSTDTQYF
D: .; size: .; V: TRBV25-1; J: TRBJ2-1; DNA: TGTGCCAGCAGTGAATTAGGGCTAGCTAGTGAGCAGTTCTTC; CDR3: CASSELGLASEQFF
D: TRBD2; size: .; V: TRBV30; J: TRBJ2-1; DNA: TGTGCCTGTCAAGCGGGGCACTCCTACAATGAGCAGTTCTTC; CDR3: CACQAGHSYNEQFF